This T cell receptor (beta chain) was recorded in a study of CD8 T cells in ankylosing spondylitis. MiXCR, applied by TCRdb to the 5' RACE reads, yields one record per CDR3 protein. The sample has more than 110,000 distinct CDR3 sequences; 7% to 9% are singletons. V gave up 1 base and J gave up 6 bases; unmatched junction bases: 9. Germline assignment: CDR1 SGHVS and CDR2 FQNEAQ. The CDR3 contains 15 residues. The sequenced sample consisted of synovial fluid, either unsorted or a sorted T cell fraction (not recorded which). This clonotype was obtained from a male donor with ankylosing spondylitis. This chain joins TRBV7-8 and TRBJ2-7, with TRBD1 matching over 7 bases. The CDR3 loop reads CASSLGIQGTGEQYF. DNA of the CDR3: TGTGCCAGCAGCTTAGGCATACAGGGGACGGGCGAGCAGTACTTC.